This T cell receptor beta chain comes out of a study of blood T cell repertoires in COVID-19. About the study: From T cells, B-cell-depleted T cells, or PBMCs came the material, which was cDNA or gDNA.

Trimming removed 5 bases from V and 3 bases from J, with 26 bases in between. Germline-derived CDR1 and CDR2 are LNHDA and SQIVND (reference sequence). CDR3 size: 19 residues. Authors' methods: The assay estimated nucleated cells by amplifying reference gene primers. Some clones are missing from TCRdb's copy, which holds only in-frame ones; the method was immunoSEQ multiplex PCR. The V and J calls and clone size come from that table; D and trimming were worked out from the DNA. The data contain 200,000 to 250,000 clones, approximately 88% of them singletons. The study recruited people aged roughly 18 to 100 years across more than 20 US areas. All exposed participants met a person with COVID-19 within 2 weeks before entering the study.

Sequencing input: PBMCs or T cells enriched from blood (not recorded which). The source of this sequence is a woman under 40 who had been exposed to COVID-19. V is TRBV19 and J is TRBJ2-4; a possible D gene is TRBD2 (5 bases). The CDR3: CASSPLTMRPLAGKNIQYF. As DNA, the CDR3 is TGTGCCAGTAGTCCGCTGACGATGAGGCCGCTAGCAGGCAAAAACATTCAGTACTTC.